This TCR beta chain stems from a study of shared clonotypes between healthy human individuals. Study-wide points: Few donors restricted represented genetic and exposure-history diversity. Between a few donors, naive CD4 clonotypes were shared at a level of about 5%. It was anticipated that sequencing depth would influence how many clonotypes donors shared.

Between the trimmed V and J ends, which lost 2 bases and 3 bases, there was a span of 5 bases. The CDR3 loop spans 13 amino acids. Per germline, CDR1 MNHEY and CDR2 SMNVEV (reference sequence). On this clone itself: Its specificity is not known.

Assay: immunoSEQ multiplex PCR; the TCRdb copy retains only in-frame clones and omits some. The data show around 1.4 million clones, 98% to 99% seen once. V and J are TRBV27 and TRBJ1-5, with D uncertain. Sequences were obtained from naive CD4+ T cells sorted from blood. Subset of the sample: CD45RA+ positively selected. The TCR was taken from a man aged 25-40 years in good health. The CDR3 loop is CASSLVDNQPQHF. In DNA, the CDR3 is TGTGCCAGCAGTTTAGTTGACAATCAGCCCCAGCATTTT.